This is a list of T cell receptor beta chains from one sample in a study of tumor-infiltrating lymphocytes in localized non-small cell lung cancer. TCRdb's table, derived via immunoSEQ multiplex PCR, lists solely in-frame clones and lacks some. The table records about 12,000 clones, about three quarters of them present only once. The sequenced material came from uninvolved lung tissue not adjacent to the tumor. The receptors were gathered from a human donor with non-small cell lung cancer. The CDR3 runs from the conserved cysteine through the conserved F or W. The order of the fields is D gene, clone size, J gene, V gene, CDR3 protein, CDR3 DNA. A D gene is named only where the DNA matches it firmly. Clone sizes are given selectively: once, few, many, or a class where the clone is expanded.

. . TRBJ2-7 TRBV28 CASSPTQNEQYF TGTGCCAGCAGCCCGACCCAGAACGAGCAGTACTTC
TRBD2 . TRBJ2-1 TRBV27 CASSFDSSGVTMEQFF TGTGCCAGCAGTTTTGATTCTAGCGGGGTTACAATGGAGCAGTTCTTC
. . TRBJ2-2 TRBV27 CASSLSLASSVIQGELFF TGTGCCAGCAGTTTATCACTTGCTTCCTCTGTGATACAGGGGGAGCTGTTTTTT
. . TRBJ1-1 TRBV6-1 CASSGWVSTEAFF TGTGCCAGCAGTGGATGGGTGAGCACTGAAGCTTTCTTT
TRBD2 . TRBJ2-7 TRBV6-5 CATAPYRGVAYEQYF TGTGCCACCGCTCCTTACCGGGGGGTTGCCTACGAGCAGTACTTC
. . TRBJ1-3 TRBV5-1 CASSFTGSLFSGNTIYF TGCGCCAGCAGCTTCACAGGGTCCCTTTTCTCTGGAAACACCATATATTTT
. . TRBJ2-3 TRBV9 CASSKTGSGDTQYF TGTGCCAGCAGCAAAACAGGGAGTGGGGATACGCAGTATTTT
TRBD1 . TRBJ1-5 TRBV7-9 CASSPGQVAQPQHF TGTGCCAGCAGCCCTGGACAGGTTGCTCAGCCCCAGCATTTT
. . TRBJ1-5 TRBV19 CASSEDMRVRGNQPQHF TGTGCCAGTAGTGAAGACATGAGGGTAAGGGGCAATCAGCCCCAGCATTTT
. . TRBJ2-2 TRBV19 CASSITVTNTGELFF TGTGCCAGTAGTATTACGGTTACGAACACCGGGGAGCTGTTTTTT
. . TRBJ1-4 TRBV5-1 CASSWTAVEKLFF TGCGCCAGCAGCTGGACAGCCGTCGAAAAACTGTTTTTT
. . TRBJ1-1 TRBV6-5 CASSYEGRGNTEAFF TGTGCCAGCAGTTACGAAGGGAGGGGGAACACTGAAGCTTTCTTT
. . TRBJ1-2 TRBV14 CASSPHLGPARGYTF TGTGCCAGCAGCCCGCATTTAGGGCCCGCTCGTGGCTACACCTTC
TRBD1 . TRBJ1-1 TRBV11-2 CASSLGGQANTEAFF TGTGCCAGCAGCTTGGGGGGACAGGCAAACACTGAAGCTTTCTTT
TRBD1 . TRBJ2-2 TRBV14 CASSPLTGGYTGELFF TGTGCCAGCAGCCCTTTGACAGGGGGTTACACCGGGGAGCTGTTTTTT
. . TRBJ1-5 TRBV29-1 CSVGGFNQPQHF TGCAGCGTTGGGGGCTTCAATCAGCCCCAGCATTTT
. few TRBJ1-1 TRBV7-9 CASSTGRLNTEAFF TGTGCCAGCAGCACGGGACGCTTGAACACTGAAGCTTTCTTT
TRBD1 . TRBJ2-7 TRBV6-5 CASSYNRDREAEQYF TGTGCCAGCAGTTATAACCGGGACAGGGAAGCCGAGCAGTACTTC
TRBD2 . TRBJ2-7 TRBV28 CASTPGGASYEQYF TGTGCCAGCACCCCGGGGGGGGCCTCCTACGAGCAGTACTTC
. once TRBJ1-1 TRBV28 CASIPSGRTEAFF TGTGCCAGCATACCCTCAGGGCGTACTGAAGCTTTCTTT